One and the same sample provided the 19 T cell receptor beta chains below, sequenced in a study of T cell clonotyping in hematopoietic cell transplantation. Assay used: immunoSEQ multiplex PCR; TCRdb lists only in-frame clones, some missing. This sample has tens of thousands of clones; around 85% occur once, and the top ten carry approximately 3%. Time point described: recipient sample about 28 days before transplant, after cytoreduction. Sequenced here: peripheral blood mononuclear cells, sampled before stem cell transplant. The origin of the receptors is a man aged 60-69 years with acute myeloid leukemia. Some clones in this sample may be carry-over from other donors' samples.

In its sample, this clone was seen once. DNA for the CDR3: TGTGCCAGTAGTATCCGGGCCAGAGACGTCTATGGCTACACCTTC. This encodes CASSIRARDVYGYTF. The chain couples TRBV19 to TRBJ1-2, with unresolved D. Germline CDR1 and CDR2: LNHDA and SQIVND (reference sequence). This CDR3 has 15 amino acids. Trimming removed 3 bases from V and 4 bases from J, with 15 bases in between.

The chain combines TRBV6-5 with TRBJ1-4, with 10 bases fitting TRBD1. Germline CDR1 MNHEY, CDR2 SVGAGI. Unmatched junction bases numbered 8, after V lost 6 bases and J lost 7 bases. This CDR3 is built from 15 residues. DNA of the CDR3: TGTGCCAGCAGACCCGACAGGGGGCGAAGTGAAAAACTGTTTTTT. Translated, it gives CASRPDRGRSEKLFF.

The chain uses TRBV19 and TRBJ1-2; D might be TRBD1 (5 bases). The V end lost 8 bases, the J end lost 2 bases, and 12 bases lay between the germline ends. The CDR3 is 13 amino acids. In germline, CDR1 is LNHDA, CDR2 SQIVND (reference sequence). The CDR3 sequence: CASGTGLNYGYTF. The CDR3 DNA is TGTGCCAGTGGTACAGGCCTAAACTATGGCTACACCTTC.

The chain joins TRBV19 to TRBJ2-1; TRBD2 matches at 12 bases. V shed 7 bases, J shed 10 bases, and the junction held 17 bases outside the gene matches. The CDR3 length is 17 residues. From germline, CDR1 is LNHDA and CDR2 SQIVND (reference sequence). CDR3 DNA: TGTGCCAGTACCCATGGGGGGGGACTAGCGGGCGTGAGGGAGCAGTTCTTC. Its protein is CASTHGGGLAGVREQFF.

CDR3 sequence: CASSLQYTEAFF. The CDR3 coding sequence is TGTGCCAGCAGCCTTCAGTACACTGAAGCTTTCTTT. V gene TRBV28 combines with J gene TRBJ1-1; D gene unclear. Germline assignment: CDR1 MDHEN and CDR2 SYDVKM. This CDR3 has 12 amino acids. Trimming left V 6 bases short and J 3 bases short, with 8 bases between.

The gene calls are TRBV30 and TRBJ2-7, with unresolved D. The CDR3 is 14 residues long. Germline assignment: CDR1 GTSNPN and CDR2 SVGIG (reference sequence). Trimming cost V 0 bases and J 2 bases, with 11 bases left between them. Here the CDR3 reads CAWSVRLPPYEQYF. DNA of the CDR3: TGTGCCTGGAGTGTACGGCTGCCCCCCTACGAGCAGTACTTC.

The chain uses TRBV7-9 and TRBJ2-2; TRBD1 is a possible D gene (5 bases). Germline V gene data show CDR1 as SEHNR and CDR2 as FQNEAQ (reference sequence). Trimming left V 3 bases short and J 7 bases short, with 12 bases between. The CDR3 extends over 14 amino acids. The CDR3 sequence: CASSLTVRGGELFF. The CDR3 nucleotides are TGTGCCAGCAGCTTGACAGTACGCGGCGGGGAGCTGTTTTTT.

This chain joins TRBV7-6 and TRBJ1-6; 8 bases line up with TRBD1. Germline V gives CDR1 SGHVS, CDR2 FNYEAQ. Germline trimming cut 3 bases from V and 10 bases from J; bases unmatched to any gene: 8. This CDR3 spans 15 amino acids. The CDR3 DNA follows: TGTGCCAGCAGCTTTACGCAGGGGGCGCGGTCACCCCTCCACTTT. It is translated as CASSFTQGARSPLHF.

This CDR3 is CASSPPRIPEDTIYF. CDR3 nucleotides: TGTGCCAGCTCACCACCACGGATCCCTGAAGACACCATATATTTT. The chain recombines TRBV18 with TRBJ1-3, with D unresolved. V dropped 0 bases and J dropped 8 bases, with 14 bases sitting between them. The CDR3 is 15 amino acids. Germline V gene sequence: CDR1 KGHSH, CDR2 LQKENI.

This clone showed up just once. The gene calls are TRBV29-1 and TRBJ1-1; D is perhaps TRBD1 (5 bases). Trimming took off 5 bases at V and 1 base at J, with 14 bases between the two ends. The CDR3 has 14 residues. Germline V lookup: CDR1 SQVTM, CDR2 ANQGSEA. DNA for the CDR3: TGCAGCGTTTACTTCGGGGACGCGAACACTGAAGCTTTCTTT. Its protein product is CSVYFGDANTEAFF.

V is TRBV20-1 and J is TRBJ2-3; 8 bases are a match to TRBD1. CDR3 length: 11 amino acids. Germline V gene data show CDR1 as DFQATT and CDR2 as SNEGSKA (reference sequence). Trimming took 5 bases from V and 6 from J; bases not matched to a gene: 1. The CDR3 loop is CSARTGDTQYF. In DNA form, the CDR3 reads TGCAGTGCTCGGACAGGGGATACGCAGTATTTT.

This chain links TRBV29-1 with TRBJ1-3; D uncertain. Germline CDR1 is SQVTM and CDR2 is ANQGSEA. The CDR3 spans 15 residues. With 5 bases removed from V and 0 bases from J, the gap between germline ends came to 14 bases. CDR3: CSVLWQIDSGNTIYF. The CDR3 nucleotides read TGCAGCGTTCTTTGGCAGATTGACTCTGGAAACACCATATATTTT.

The chain couples TRBV28 to TRBJ2-4; the D gene is possibly TRBD1 (6 bases). This CDR3 is 13 amino acids long. V was shortened by 7 bases and J by 8 bases, with 15 bases between the two germline ends. CDR1 is MDHEN, CDR2 SYDVKM, per germline. The CDR3 sequence is CASKRGGTDIQYF. The CDR3 DNA follows: TGTGCCAGCAAGCGAGGGGGTACGGACATTCAGTACTTC.

This clone is a singleton in its sample. The genes are TRBV19 and TRBJ1-3, with D possibly matching TRBD1 (5 bases). Germline V gives CDR1 LNHDA, CDR2 SQIVND (reference sequence). The V end lost 5 bases, the J end lost 0 bases, and 14 bases lay between the germline ends. The CDR3 runs 16 residues. CDR3 in DNA: TGTGCCAGTAGTCCCAGCAGGGAGAGCTCTGGAAACACCATATATTTT. This translates into CASSPSRESSGNTIYF.

This clone was counted once. CDR3 bases: TGTGCCAGCAGTCGAGGACTAGCGGGGGTGTTCGGGGAGCTGTTTTTT. This translates into CASSRGLAGVFGELFF. The gene calls are TRBV2 and TRBJ2-2, with TRBD2 matching over 13 bases. The germline V gene encodes CDR1 SNHLY and CDR2 FYNNEI. This CDR3 region has 16 residues. V shed 5 bases, J shed 7 bases, and the junction held 7 bases outside the gene matches.

The CDR3 DNA is TGTGCCAGCAGCAGACCCGGGTCCGGGGGGTATGGCTACACCTTC. Translating gives CASSRPGSGGYGYTF. The chain links TRBV7-2 to TRBJ1-2; weak D call: TRBD1 (5 bases). The CDR3 runs to 15 residues. The V end lost 5 bases, the J end lost 5 bases, and 18 bases lay between the germline ends. CDR1 and CDR2 (germline): SGHTA, FQGNSA.

V is TRBV11-3 and J is TRBJ2-5, with D tentatively TRBD2 (5 bases). The CDR3 length is 14 residues. Germline V gene sequence: CDR1 SGHNT, CDR2 YENEEA. Trimming took off 0 bases at V and 5 bases at J, with 10 bases between the two ends. The CDR3 DNA reads TGTGCCAGCAGCTTAGACGGGGATACGGAGACCCAGTACTTC. Its translation is CASSLDGDTETQYF.

Points on this clone: The identical CDR3 is also encoded by other nucleotide sequences in the sample. The rearrangement uses TRBV29-1 and TRBJ2-5, with 13 bases matching TRBD2. The CDR3 has 17 amino acids. Germline V gene sequence: CDR1 SQVTM, CDR2 ANQGSEA. The V gene end was trimmed by 6 bases and the J gene end by 4 bases; junction bases not matched to a gene: 14. The CDR3 loop is CSVAGTSGVYALETQYF. CDR3 coding DNA: TGCAGCGTCGCCGGGACTAGCGGGGTCTATGCCCTAGAGACCCAGTACTTC.

The gene calls are TRBV30 and TRBJ2-7; 7 bases align to TRBD1. The V segment lost 0 bases and the J segment 1 base; nucleotides outside the gene matches: 6. Germline CDR1 is GTSNPN and CDR2 is SVGIG (reference sequence). CDR3 size: 15 residues. CDR3 sequence: CAWSVQSGGSYEQYF. The CDR3 coding sequence is TGTGCCTGGAGTGTACAGTCAGGGGGTTCCTACGAGCAGTACTTC.